This passage covers 16 T cell receptor beta chains from one sample sequenced in a study of blood T cell repertoires in COVID-19. TCRdb's table, derived via immunoSEQ multiplex PCR, lists solely in-frame clones and lacks some. The sample consists of about 380,000 clones, around 87% of them appearing once. The specimen sequenced was PBMCs or T cells enriched from blood (not recorded which). These receptors were obtained from a man aged 25 to 40 who had recovered from COVID-19.

The chain uses TRBV29-1 and TRBJ1-1; no clear D. This CDR3 has 11 residues. CDR1 and CDR2 (germline): SQVTM, ANQGSEA. Trimming removed 7 bases at V and 1 base at J, with 7 bases between. In nucleotides, the CDR3 is TGCAGCGGTGGGCAGAACACTGAAGCTTTCTTT. Translating gives CSGGQNTEAFF.

The chain combines TRBV27 with TRBJ1-3, with unresolved D. The germline V and J ends were trimmed by 0 bases and 0 bases, with 9 bases remaining between them. CDR3 length: 16 residues. Germline assignment: CDR1 MNHEY and CDR2 SMNVEV (reference sequence). The CDR3 spells CASSLSIGNSGNTIYF. The CDR3 nucleotides read TGTGCCAGCAGTTTATCAATCGGTAACTCTGGAAACACCATATATTTT.

The chain joins TRBV19 to TRBJ2-3; D might be TRBD1 (6 bases). Looked up from germline, CDR1 is LNHDA and CDR2 is SQIVND (reference sequence). This CDR3 contains 15 residues. Trimming shortened V by 10 bases and J by 1 base, and 18 bases separated the two germline ends. DNA of the CDR3: TGTGCCACCAACGTCGGGACACGACGCACAGATACGCAGTATTTT. Translating gives CATNVGTRRTDTQYF.

Of note for this clone: A far bigger clonotype differs at one base, so this is likely a read error. This chain joins TRBV6-5 and TRBJ2-5, with TRBD2 matching 13 bases. This CDR3 is 14 amino acids long. With V trimmed by 6 bases and J by 4 bases, 2 bases remained unmatched. Germline CDR1 and CDR2: MNHEY and SVGAGI. CDR3 in amino acids: CASRGTSGAETQYF. In nucleotides, the CDR3 is TGTGCCAGCAGGGGGACTAGCGGGGCAGAGACCCAGTACTTC.

The chain couples TRBV23-1 to TRBJ2-2, with D hard to call. TRBV23-1 is recorded as an ORF, its role being uncertain. Trimming removed 6 bases at V and 4 bases at J, with 15 bases between. CDR3 length: 15 amino acids. The CDR3 loop is CASSLGGLGTGELFF. CDR3 nucleotide sequence: TGCGCCAGCAGCCTGGGTGGTCTAGGCACCGGGGAGCTGTTTTTT.

The chain employs TRBV7-3 and TRBJ1-5, with D uncertain. From germline, CDR1 is SGHTA and CDR2 FQGTGA. The CDR3 covers 18 residues. V lost 0 bases, J lost 7 bases, and 22 bases lay in between. The CDR3 loop reads CASSLTLPPGVRRQPQHF. Written as DNA, the CDR3 is TGTGCCAGCAGCTTAACGCTTCCCCCCGGGGTGCGGAGGCAGCCCCAGCATTTT.

This clone was recorded only once. The rearrangement uses TRBV4-1 and TRBJ2-7; D not resolved. CDR1 is MGHRA, CDR2 YSYEKL, per germline. The V gene lost 0 bases and the J gene lost 3 bases, with 3 bases spanning the gap. The CDR3 runs to 12 residues. The CDR3 region is CASSQDSYEQYF. The CDR3 DNA reads as TGCGCCAGCAGCCAAGACAGCTACGAGCAGTACTTC.

V usage is TRBV7-9 and J usage is TRBJ1-2; 7 bases are shared with TRBD1. Germline V gene lookup returns CDR1 SEHNR and CDR2 FQNEAQ (reference sequence). The CDR3 extends over 13 amino acids. With 8 bases clipped from V and 1 base from J, the junction kept 4 bases outside the gene matches. The CDR3 loop is CASGTDLNYGYTF. The CDR3 DNA sequence: TGTGCCAGCGGGACAGACCTTAACTATGGCTACACCTTC.

The V gene is TRBV5-1, the J gene TRBJ2-5, with 9 nucleotides matching TRBD1. Germline V lookup: CDR1 SGHRS, CDR2 YFSETQ. V shed 0 bases and J 4 bases; nucleotides not matched to a gene: 7. CDR3 length: 16 amino acids. The CDR3 bases are TGCGCCAGCAGCTTGGGGTCGACAGGGGGAGGAGAGACCCAGTACTTC. It is translated as CASSLGSTGGGETQYF.

The chain joins TRBV6-5 to TRBJ1-2, with D possibly TRBD1 on 6 matching bases. Looked up from germline, CDR1 is MNHEY and CDR2 is SVGAGI. The CDR3 spans 14 residues. The V end was cut by 7 bases, the J end by 8 bases, with 20 bases between. This chain's CDR3 is CASTKGVQGFGYTF. CDR3 nucleotide sequence: TGTGCCAGCACCAAGGGGGTACAGGGATTCGGCTACACCTTC.

V and J are TRBV5-1 and TRBJ1-2; 8 bases are shared with TRBD1. The CDR3 spans 15 residues. Germline trimming cut 4 bases from V and 7 bases from J; bases unmatched to any gene: 12. CDR1 is SGHRS, CDR2 YFSETQ, per germline. The CDR3 reads CASSPSRDRWGGYTF. CDR3 in DNA: TGCGCCAGCAGCCCCAGCCGGGACAGGTGGGGTGGCTACACCTTC.

The genes are TRBV7-6 and TRBJ2-5; a weak D match, TRBD1 (5 bases). V was clipped by 1 base and J by 1 base, with 7 bases between them. The V gene's germline CDR1 is SGHVS and CDR2 FNYEAQ. The CDR3 is 14 amino acids. For the CDR3, the DNA is TGTGCCAGCAGCTTAGGGGGCTTCCAAGAGACCCAGTACTTC. Its protein is CASSLGGFQETQYF.

The chain's CDR3 is CASSLGAQTDTQYF. CDR3 DNA sequence: TGCGCCAGCAGCTTGGGGGCTCAGACAGATACGCAGTATTTT. This chain joins TRBV5-1 and TRBJ2-3; D is ambiguous. This CDR3 spans 14 amino acids. Trimming shortened V by 0 bases and J by 3 bases, and 8 bases separated the two germline ends. CDR1 is SGHRS, CDR2 YFSETQ, per germline.

V is TRBV10-3 and J is TRBJ1-5; 8 nucleotides match TRBD1. CDR3 size: 15 residues. Germline-derived CDR1 and CDR2 are ENHRY and SYGVKD. The V gene end was trimmed by 3 bases and the J gene end by 10 bases; junction bases not matched to a gene: 11. In DNA, the CDR3 is TGTGCCATCAGTGATTCGGGACAGGATCGGGCCCCCCAGCATTTT. The encoded protein is CAISDSGQDRAPQHF.

The chain uses TRBV7-8 and TRBJ1-1, with D possibly TRBD1 on 6 matching bases. The V gene's germline CDR1 is SGHVS and CDR2 FQNEAQ. The CDR3 length is 14 residues. Trimming removed 4 bases from V and 7 bases from J, with 16 bases in between. As DNA, the CDR3 is TGTGCCAGCAGCTCAGGTGGGGGGGGCTATGAAGCTTTCTTT. Amino acid sequence: CASSSGGGGYEAFF.

The chain employs TRBV6-2 or TRBV6-3 and TRBJ2-7; 8 bases are a match to TRBD1. The CDR3 has 15 residues. Germline lookup yields CDR1 MNHEY and CDR2 SVGEGT. V shed 7 bases and J 0 bases; nucleotides not matched to a gene: 8. CDR3 protein: CASTPRDRSSYEQYF. The CDR3 nucleotides read TGTGCCAGCACCCCCCGGGACAGGAGCTCCTACGAGCAGTACTTC.